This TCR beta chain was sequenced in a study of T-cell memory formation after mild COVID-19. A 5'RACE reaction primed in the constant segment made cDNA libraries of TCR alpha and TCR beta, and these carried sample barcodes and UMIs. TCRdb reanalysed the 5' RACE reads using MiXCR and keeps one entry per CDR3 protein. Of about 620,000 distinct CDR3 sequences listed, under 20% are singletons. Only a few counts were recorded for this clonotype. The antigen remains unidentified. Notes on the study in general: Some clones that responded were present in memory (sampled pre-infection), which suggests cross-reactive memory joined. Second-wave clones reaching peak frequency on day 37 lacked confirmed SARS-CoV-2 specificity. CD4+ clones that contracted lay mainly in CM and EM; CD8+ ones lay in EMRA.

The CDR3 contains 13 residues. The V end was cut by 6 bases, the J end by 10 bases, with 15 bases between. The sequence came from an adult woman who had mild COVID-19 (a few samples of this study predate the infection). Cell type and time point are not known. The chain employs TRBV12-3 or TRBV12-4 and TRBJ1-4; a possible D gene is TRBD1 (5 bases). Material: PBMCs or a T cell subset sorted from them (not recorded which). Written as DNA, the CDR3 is TGTGCCAGCAGCAGGGTTGTCGGTGGAAAACTGTTTTTT. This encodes CASSRVVGGKLFF.